This T cell receptor beta chain is drawn from a study of regulatory T cells in long-lasting Graves disease. Investigators prepared the TCR beta libraries by applying iRepertoire HTBI primers and Arm-PCR of CDR3 regions. MiXCR was run by TCRdb on the multiplex PCR reads, yielding one entry per CDR3 protein. The sample lists approximately 360,000 distinct CDR3 sequences; around 23% were seen once. This CDR3 contains 16 residues. Germline CDR1 and CDR2: ENHRY and SYGVKD. The germline V and J ends were trimmed by 0 bases and 0 bases, with 12 bases remaining between them. Regarding time point: persistent/refractory GD, antithyroid drugs over 5 years with positive TRAb. From RNA extracted from PBMCs, the TCR library was made.

The receptor was isolated from a woman aged 40 to 50 with Graves disease. The chain uses TRBV10-3 and TRBJ2-7; weak D call: TRBD2 (6 bases). The sequences come from peripheral blood mononuclear cells (PBMCs), collected when the disease was refractory, from a patient treated with antithyroid drugs. The CDR3 DNA reads TGTGCCATCAGTGAGTCCACCCGCGGGATCTCCTACGAGCAGTACTTC. Translating it yields CAISESTRGISYEQYF.